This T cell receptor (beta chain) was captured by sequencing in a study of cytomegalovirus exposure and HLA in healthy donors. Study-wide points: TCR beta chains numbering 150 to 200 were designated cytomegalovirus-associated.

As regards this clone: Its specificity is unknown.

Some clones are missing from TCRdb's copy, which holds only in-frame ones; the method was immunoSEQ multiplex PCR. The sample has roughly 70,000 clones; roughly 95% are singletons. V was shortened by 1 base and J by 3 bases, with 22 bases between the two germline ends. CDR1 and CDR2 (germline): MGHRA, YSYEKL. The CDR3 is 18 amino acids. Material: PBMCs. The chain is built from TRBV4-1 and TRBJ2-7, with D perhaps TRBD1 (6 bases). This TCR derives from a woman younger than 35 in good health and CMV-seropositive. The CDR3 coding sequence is TGCGCCAGCAGCCAAGGGAGCCAGGCAGGGGACCTCCTCTACGAGCAGTACTTC. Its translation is CASSQGSQAGDLLYEQYF.